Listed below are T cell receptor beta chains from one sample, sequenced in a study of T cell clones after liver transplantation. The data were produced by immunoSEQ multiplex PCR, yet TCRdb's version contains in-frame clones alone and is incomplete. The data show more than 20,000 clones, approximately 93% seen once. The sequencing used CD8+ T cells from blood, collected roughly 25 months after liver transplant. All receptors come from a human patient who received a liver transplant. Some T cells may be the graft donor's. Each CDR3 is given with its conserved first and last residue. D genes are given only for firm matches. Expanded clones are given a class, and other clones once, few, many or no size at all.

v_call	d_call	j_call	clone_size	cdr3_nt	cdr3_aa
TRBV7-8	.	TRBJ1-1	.	TGTGCCAGCAGCTTAGCGGGCGCCAGGGCCACTGAAGCTTTCTTT	CASSLAGARATEAFF
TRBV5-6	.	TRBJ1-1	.	TGTGCCAGCAGCGACCACAGTAAAAGGGCTTTCTTT	CASSDHSKRAFF
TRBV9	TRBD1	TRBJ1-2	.	TGTGCCAGCAGCGCCCATCAGGGGGACTATGGCTACACCTTC	CASSAHQGDYGYTF
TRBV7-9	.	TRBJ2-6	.	TGTGCCAGCAGCTTAGACAGGGTTTCTGGGGCCAACGTCCTGACTTTC	CASSLDRVSGANVLTF
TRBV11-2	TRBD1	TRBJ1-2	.	TGTGCCAGCAGCCCGGGGACAGGGGGCTTTGGCTACACCTTC	CASSPGTGGFGYTF
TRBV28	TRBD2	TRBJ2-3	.	TGTGCCAGCACTATAGGGCTAGCGGGAGATCTCTTCACAGATACGCAGTATTTT	CASTIGLAGDLFTDTQYF
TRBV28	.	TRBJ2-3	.	TGTGCCAGCAGTTTTTTGAGCGGCACAGATACGCAGTATTTT	CASSFLSGTDTQYF
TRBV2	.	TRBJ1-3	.	TGTGCCAGCAGAGGCCGGAACATATATTTT	CASRGRNIYF
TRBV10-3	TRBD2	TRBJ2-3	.	TGTGCCATCAGTGAGACGGGACTAATTTACACAGATACGCAGTATTTT	CAISETGLIYTDTQYF
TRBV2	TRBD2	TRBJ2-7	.	TGTGCCAGCAGGGTAGCGGGAAGGGAACGGGAGCAGTACTTC	CASRVAGREREQYF
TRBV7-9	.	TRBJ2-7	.	TGTGCCAGCAGCCCACCGGGACGGAGGTACGAGCAGTACTTC	CASSPPGRRYEQYF
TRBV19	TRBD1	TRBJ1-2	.	TGTGCCAGTAGTATTGGGACAGGGCTTGGCTACACCTTC	CASSIGTGLGYTF
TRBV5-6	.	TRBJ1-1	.	TGTGCCAGCAGCCTTACAGGAGTCACTGAAGCTTTCTTT	CASSLTGVTEAFF
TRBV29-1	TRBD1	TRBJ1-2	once	TGCAGCGTCGGGGACAGGGTCGGCTACACCTTC	CSVGDRVGYTF
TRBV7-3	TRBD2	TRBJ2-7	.	TGTGCCAGCAGCTCCTCGACTAGCGGGAGCGGCGAGCAGTACTTC	CASSSSTSGSGEQYF
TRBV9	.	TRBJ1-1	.	TGTGCCAGCAGCGTAGAGTGGAACACTGAAGCTTTCTTT	CASSVEWNTEAFF
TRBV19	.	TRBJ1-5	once	TGTGCCAGTAGTATATGGGCCGAGGGCAATCAGCCCCAGCATTTT	CASSIWAEGNQPQHF
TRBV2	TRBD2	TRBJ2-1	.	TGTGCCAGCAGGTGGACTAGCGGGAGCTCCTACAATGAGCAGTTCTTC	CASRWTSGSSYNEQFF
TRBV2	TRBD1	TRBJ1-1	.	TGTGCCAGCAGTGACGACAGGGCCGGTTTCACTGAAGCTTTCTTT	CASSDDRAGFTEAFF
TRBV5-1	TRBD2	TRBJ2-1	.	TGCGCCAGCAGCCCCCGCCCCGGGACTAGCGGGAGGGCCGATGAGCAGTTCTTC	CASSPRPGTSGRADEQFF
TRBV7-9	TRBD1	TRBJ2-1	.	TGTGCCAGCAGCTTAGGGGGGACAGGACCCTACAATGAGCAGTTCTTC	CASSLGGTGPYNEQFF
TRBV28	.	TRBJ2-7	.	TGTGCCAGCAGTTCCACCTTTTTGGGGTCCTACGAGCAGTACTTC	CASSSTFLGSYEQYF
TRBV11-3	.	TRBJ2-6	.	TGTGCCAGCAGCCGATTCTCTGGGGCCAACGTCCTGACTTTC	CASSRFSGANVLTF
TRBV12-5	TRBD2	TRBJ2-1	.	TGTGCTAGTGGTTTGGTTAAGGGACTAGTGGGAGACAATGAGCAGTTCTTC	CASGLVKGLVGDNEQFF
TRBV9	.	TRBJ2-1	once	TGTGCCAGCAGCGTAGAACAATACCACAATGAGCAGTTCTTC	CASSVEQYHNEQFF
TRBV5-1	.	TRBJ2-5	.	TGCGCCAGCAGTGTCGGCAGAAAAGAGACCCAGTACTTC	CASSVGRKETQYF
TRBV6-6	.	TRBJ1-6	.	TGTGCCAGCAGTATAGGGGAACCTTATAATTCACCCCTCCACTTT	CASSIGEPYNSPLHF
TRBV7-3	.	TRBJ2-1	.	TGTGCCAGCAGCCCTAGGGGCGGGACCTACAATGAGCAGTTCTTC	CASSPRGGTYNEQFF
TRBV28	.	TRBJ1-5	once	TGTGCCGGACGGGGTGGGGAGAGCAATCAGCCCCAGCATTTT	CAGRGGESNQPQHF
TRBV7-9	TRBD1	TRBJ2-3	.	TGTGCCAGCAGCACTGGGACAGGGGGGACAGATACGCAGTATTTT	CASSTGTGGTDTQYF
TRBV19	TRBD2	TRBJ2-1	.	TGTGCCAGTAGTATGTTGGCGGGAGTTCGGGATGAGCAGTTCTTC	CASSMLAGVRDEQFF
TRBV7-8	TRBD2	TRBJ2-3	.	TGTGCCAGCAGCTCACGGGGGGGGGACACAGATACGCAGTATTTT	CASSSRGGDTDTQYF
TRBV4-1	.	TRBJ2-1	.	TGCGCCAGCAGCCTCGCGGGGGCGGCACACAATGAGCAGTTCTTC	CASSLAGAAHNEQFF
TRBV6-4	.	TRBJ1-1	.	TGTGCCAGCAGACAGGAGAGGAACGCTGAAGCTTTCTTT	CASRQERNAEAFF
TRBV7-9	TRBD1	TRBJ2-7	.	TGTGCCAGCAGCCCCTGGGACAGTCCCTACGAGCAGTACTTC	CASSPWDSPYEQYF
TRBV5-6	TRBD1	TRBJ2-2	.	TGTGCCAGCAGCAGCGGACAGGGGATTACCGGGGAGCTGTTTTTT	CASSSGQGITGELFF
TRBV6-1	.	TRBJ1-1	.	TGTGCCAGCAGTGAAGCTCTCCCCCCGAACACTGAAGCTTTCTTT	CASSEALPPNTEAFF
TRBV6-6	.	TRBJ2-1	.	TGTGCCAGCAGTCACGAAAGGGGTGAGCAGTTCTTC	CASSHERGEQFF
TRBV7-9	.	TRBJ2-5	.	TGTGCCAGCAGCTCCCCCCGGGACTACCAAGAGACCCAGTACTTC	CASSSPRDYQETQYF
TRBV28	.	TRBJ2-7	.	TGTGCCAGCAGTTTTAACGCGGAGCAGTACTTC	CASSFNAEQYF
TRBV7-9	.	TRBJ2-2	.	TGTGCCAGCAGCTTAGCGGGGCTAGCCGGGGAGCTGTTTTTT	CASSLAGLAGELFF
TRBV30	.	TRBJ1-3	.	TGTGCCTGGACTTCCGACTCTCGCTCTGGAAACACCATATATTTT	CAWTSDSRSGNTIYF
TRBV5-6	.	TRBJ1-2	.	TGTGCCAGCAGCCTGGGCCGGAACTATGGCTACACCTTC	CASSLGRNYGYTF
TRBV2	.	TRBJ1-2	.	TGTGCGACATTTAAGATACATAAAAACTATGGCTACACCTTC	CATFKIHKNYGYTF
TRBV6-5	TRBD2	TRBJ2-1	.	TGTGCCAGCAGTTACGCCCTAGCGGGAGTTCGCAATGAGCAGTTCTTC	CASSYALAGVRNEQFF
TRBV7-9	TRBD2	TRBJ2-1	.	TGTGCCAGCAGACTAGCGGGATCTGATGAGCAGTTCTTC	CASRLAGSDEQFF
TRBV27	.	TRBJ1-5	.	TGTGCCAGCAGTTTCCAACAGGGAAGTCAGCCCCAGCATTTT	CASSFQQGSQPQHF
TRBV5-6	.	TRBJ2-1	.	TGTGCCAGCAGCTCTGGGGCCTTGGTGTTCTTC	CASSSGALVFF
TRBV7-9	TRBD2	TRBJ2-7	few	TGTGCCAGCAGTTCAGGTTCTAGCGGCAGCTCCTACGAGCAGTACTTC	CASSSGSSGSSYEQYF
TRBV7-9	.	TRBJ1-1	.	TGTGCCAGCAGCTTAGTTTTCGAGAACACTGAAGCTTTCTTT	CASSLVFENTEAFF
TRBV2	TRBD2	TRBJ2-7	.	TGTGCCAGCAGTGGCGAGACTAGCGGGGTCTCCTACGAGCAGTACTTC	CASSGETSGVSYEQYF
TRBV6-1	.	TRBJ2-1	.	TGTGCCAGCGCTCGCGCCAGCTCCTACAATGAGCAGTTCTTC	CASARASSYNEQFF
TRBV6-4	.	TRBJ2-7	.	TGTGCCAGCGGGGGGATACGCGAGCAGTACTTC	CASGGIREQYF
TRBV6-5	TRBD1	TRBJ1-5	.	TGTGCCAGCAGTGGGGACAGCGAACAGCCCCAGCATTTT	CASSGDSEQPQHF
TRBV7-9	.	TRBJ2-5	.	TGTGCCAGCAGCTCCCCTTACAGGGCCCACCAAGAGACCCAGTACTTC	CASSSPYRAHQETQYF
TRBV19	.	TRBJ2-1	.	TGTGCCAGTAGCGGGTTTGGCTCCTACAATGAGCAGTTCTTC	CASSGFGSYNEQFF